The rows below give T cell receptor beta chains drawn from one sample of a study of identical twins. TCRdb reanalysed the 5' RACE reads using MiXCR and keeps one entry per CDR3 protein. This sample yields roughly 150,000 distinct CDR3 sequences, of which roughly 3.5% are seen a single time; around 8.1% belongs to the top ten. Sequenced material: memory T cells sorted from blood. These TCRs come from a man younger than 35 in good health. Both conserved end residues are part of each CDR3. The order of the fields is D gene, V gene, clone size, J gene, CDR3 DNA, CDR3 protein. The D gene is left open where the match is weak. Part of the rows lack a size; the others show once, few, many or a class for expanded clones.

NA,TRBV2,many,TRBJ2-4,TGTGCCAGCAGTGAAGGTCAGGACCCCTTGGACATTCAGTACTTC,CASSEGQDPLDIQYF
NA,TRBV3-1,NA,TRBJ1-2,TGTGCCAGCAGCCAAGACGGATACTATGGCTACACCTTC,CASSQDGYYGYTF
TRBD1,TRBV27,many,TRBJ1-4,TGTGCCAGCAGTTTGACAGGGCATCTAAATGAAAAACTGTTTTTT,CASSLTGHLNEKLFF
NA,TRBV20-1,many,TRBJ2-5,TGCAGTGCTAGAGAAACTAGCCAAGAGACCCAGTACTTC,CSARETSQETQYF
TRBD1,TRBV12-3/TRBV12-4,many,TRBJ2-2,TGTGCCAGCAGTGCCGGGACAGGGACCGGGGAGCTGTTTTTT,CASSAGTGTGELFF
TRBD1,TRBV7-2,many,TRBJ1-1,TGTGCCAGCAGGCGAACAGGGGGCGACACTGAAGCTTTCTTT,CASRRTGGDTEAFF
TRBD1,TRBV7-2,many,TRBJ1-5,TGTGCCAGCAGCCCGGGACAGGGTCAGCCCCAGCATTTT,CASSPGQGQPQHF
NA,TRBV25-1,many,TRBJ2-3,TGTGCCAGCAGTGAGGCCGGCCTGGGGGTGGATACGCAGTATTTT,CASSEAGLGVDTQYF
NA,TRBV20-1,many,TRBJ2-1,TGCAGTGCGGGGACGTCCTACAATGAGCAGTTCTTC,CSAGTSYNEQFF
NA,TRBV7-9,many,TRBJ1-2,TGTGCCAGCAGCCCCTCGAGGGGAGGGGAGGACTATGGCTACACCTTC,CASSPSRGGEDYGYTF
NA,TRBV11-3,many,TRBJ2-3,TGTGCCAGCAGCTTAGGAGGGAACCCCACAGATACGCAGTATTTT,CASSLGGNPTDTQYF
NA,TRBV7-9,many,TRBJ2-2,TGTGCCAGCAGCCGGGACACCGGGGAGCTGTTTTTT,CASSRDTGELFF
NA,TRBV20-1,many,TRBJ2-1,TGCAGTGCTGATCGACAGCTATCCTACAATGAGCAGTTCTTC,CSADRQLSYNEQFF
TRBD1,TRBV7-9,many,TRBJ1-4,TGTGCCAGCAGCGGGACAGGGTTTGAAAAACTGTTTTTT,CASSGTGFEKLFF
TRBD1,TRBV7-9,few,TRBJ1-6,TGTGCCAGCAGCTACCACCGGGACAGGGGTAATTCACCCCTCCACTTT,CASSYHRDRGNSPLHF
NA,TRBV11-2,NA,TRBJ1-1,TGTGCCAGCAGCCCGCACGGGACCGACCTTATGAGGGCCCTGATGAACACTGAAGCTTTCTTT,CASSPHGTDLMRALMNTEAFF
NA,TRBV6-6,many,TRBJ2-4,TGTGCCACCAGGGATTCGGCCAAAAACATTCAGTACTTC,CATRDSAKNIQYF
NA,TRBV30,NA,TRBJ2-4,TGTGCCTACAAACCAGGGGCCGGAAACATTCAGTACTTC,CAYKPGAGNIQYF
TRBD2,TRBV20-1,many,TRBJ2-5,TGCAGTGCTAGGGCAACTAGCGGGAGCAAAGAGACCCAGTACTTC,CSARATSGSKETQYF
NA,TRBV20-1,many,TRBJ1-1,TGCAGTGCTAGAGAAGGGGGGGGGCTGACTGAAGCTTTCTTT,CSAREGGGLTEAFF
NA,TRBV3-1,many,TRBJ1-2,TGTGCCAGCAGCCATCTCGACAGGTACTATGGCTACACCTTC,CASSHLDRYYGYTF
NA,TRBV20-1,many,TRBJ1-5,TGCAGTGCTAAAGGGAGGGTCAGGGGTTTAGGAGAGCCCCAGCATTTT,CSAKGRVRGLGEPQHF
TRBD1,TRBV27,few,TRBJ2-7,TGTGCCAGCAGTTCTTGGACAGGCGGCGAGCAGTACTTC,CASSSWTGGEQYF
TRBD2,TRBV6-1,many,TRBJ2-7,TGTGCCAGCAGTCGGAGGGGGACTAGCGGGAGCTGGTTGACCTACGAGCAGTACTTC,CASSRRGTSGSWLTYEQYF
NA,TRBV7-8,many,TRBJ2-2,TGTGCCAGCAGCTTAGGACGGAGACTAGCGAACACCGGGGAGCTGTTTTTT,CASSLGRRLANTGELFF
TRBD1,TRBV5-5,many,TRBJ2-1,TGTGCCAGCAGCCCCGGGACAGGGGCGGTCAATGAGCAGTTCTTC,CASSPGTGAVNEQFF
NA,TRBV7-8,many,TRBJ2-1,TGTGCCAGCAGCCGGGCCCACCGCGGTGAGCAGTTCTTC,CASSRAHRGEQFF
NA,TRBV2,many,TRBJ1-2,TGTGCCAGCAGTGAAAGACGACGGACCGGCTACACCTTC,CASSERRRTGYTF
TRBD1,TRBV24-1,NA,TRBJ2-5,TGTGCCACCAGTGATGGATCCGGGACAGTGAAAGAGACCCAGTACTTC,CATSDGSGTVKETQYF
NA,TRBV12-3/TRBV12-4,many,TRBJ2-2,TGTGCCAGCAGGGGAGTCGGCGGGGAGCTGTTTTTT,CASRGVGGELFF
TRBD2,TRBV10-3,many,TRBJ2-3,TGTGCCATCAGTAAAACTAGCGGGGGAAATACAGATACGCAGTATTTT,CAISKTSGGNTDTQYF
TRBD2,TRBV3-1,many,TRBJ2-4,TGTGCCAGCAGCCAAGACCCCAGCGGGAGGCAAAACATTCAGTACTTC,CASSQDPSGRQNIQYF
NA,TRBV6-1,many,TRBJ1-1,TGTGCCAGCAGTGAAAGAGAGAACACTGAAGCTTTCTTT,CASSERENTEAFF
NA,TRBV12-3/TRBV12-4,many,TRBJ2-7,TGTGCCAGCAGTCGGACAGTAGGGCAAACCTACGAGCAGTACTTC,CASSRTVGQTYEQYF
TRBD1,TRBV12-3/TRBV12-4,many,TRBJ2-2,TGTGCCAGCAGAAGACAGGGGCAAGTTGGCACCGGGGAGCTGTTTTTT,CASRRQGQVGTGELFF
NA,TRBV6-2/TRBV6-3,many,TRBJ2-7,TGTGCCAGCAGTTACTTCCCATACGAGCAGTACTTC,CASSYFPYEQYF
NA,TRBV12-3/TRBV12-4,many,TRBJ1-1,TGTGCCAGCAGTTTCGGAAGGCGGGCTTTCTTT,CASSFGRRAFF
TRBD2,TRBV9,many,TRBJ2-3,TGTGCCAGCAGCCTTACCGCTAGCGGACCGACAGATACGCAGTATTTT,CASSLTASGPTDTQYF
TRBD2,TRBV7-2,many,TRBJ2-4,TGTGCCAGCAGCTTTCGACAGACGGGGAGGGACATTCAGTACTTC,CASSFRQTGRDIQYF
NA,TRBV29-1,many,TRBJ1-3,TGCAGCGTTGCCGACAGTAGCTCTGGAAACACCATATATTTT,CSVADSSSGNTIYF
TRBD2,TRBV12-3/TRBV12-4,many,TRBJ2-3,TGTGCCAGCAGGACGACCGTGGCTAGCGGGAGAGGGGGGGCGCAGTATTTT,CASRTTVASGRGGAQYF
NA,TRBV5-1,many,TRBJ2-5,TGCGCCAGCAGCTTGGTCGCTACGGGGGAGACCCAGTACTTC,CASSLVATGETQYF
TRBD2,TRBV6-2/TRBV6-3,NA,TRBJ2-7,TGTGCCAGCAGTTACTCGATTCGTCTAGCGGGAGACTCCCGGGCGGGTGAGCAGTACTTC,CASSYSIRLAGDSRAGEQYF
NA,TRBV20-1,many,TRBJ2-7,TGCAGTGCTAGATCCGGCGGTGGAGTTTATTACGAGCAGTACTTC,CSARSGGGVYYEQYF